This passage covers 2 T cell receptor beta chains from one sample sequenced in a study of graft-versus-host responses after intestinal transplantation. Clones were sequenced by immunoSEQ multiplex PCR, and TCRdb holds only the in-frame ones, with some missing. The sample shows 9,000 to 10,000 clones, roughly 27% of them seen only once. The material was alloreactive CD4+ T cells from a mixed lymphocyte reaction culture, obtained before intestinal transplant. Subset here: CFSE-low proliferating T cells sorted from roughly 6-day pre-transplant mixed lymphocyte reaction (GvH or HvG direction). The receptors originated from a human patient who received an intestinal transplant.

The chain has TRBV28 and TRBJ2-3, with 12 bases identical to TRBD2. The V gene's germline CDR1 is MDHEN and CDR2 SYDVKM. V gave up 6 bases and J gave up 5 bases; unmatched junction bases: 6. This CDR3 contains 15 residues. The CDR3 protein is CASSHWTSGKDTQYF. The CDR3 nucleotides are TGTGCCAGCAGCCACTGGACTAGCGGGAAAGATACGCAGTATTTT.

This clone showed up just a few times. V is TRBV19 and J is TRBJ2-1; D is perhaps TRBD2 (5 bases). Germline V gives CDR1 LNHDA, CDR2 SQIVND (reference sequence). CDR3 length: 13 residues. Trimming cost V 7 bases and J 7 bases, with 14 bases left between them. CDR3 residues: CASTPWRGNEQFF. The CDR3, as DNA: TGTGCCAGTACCCCATGGCGAGGGAATGAGCAGTTCTTC.